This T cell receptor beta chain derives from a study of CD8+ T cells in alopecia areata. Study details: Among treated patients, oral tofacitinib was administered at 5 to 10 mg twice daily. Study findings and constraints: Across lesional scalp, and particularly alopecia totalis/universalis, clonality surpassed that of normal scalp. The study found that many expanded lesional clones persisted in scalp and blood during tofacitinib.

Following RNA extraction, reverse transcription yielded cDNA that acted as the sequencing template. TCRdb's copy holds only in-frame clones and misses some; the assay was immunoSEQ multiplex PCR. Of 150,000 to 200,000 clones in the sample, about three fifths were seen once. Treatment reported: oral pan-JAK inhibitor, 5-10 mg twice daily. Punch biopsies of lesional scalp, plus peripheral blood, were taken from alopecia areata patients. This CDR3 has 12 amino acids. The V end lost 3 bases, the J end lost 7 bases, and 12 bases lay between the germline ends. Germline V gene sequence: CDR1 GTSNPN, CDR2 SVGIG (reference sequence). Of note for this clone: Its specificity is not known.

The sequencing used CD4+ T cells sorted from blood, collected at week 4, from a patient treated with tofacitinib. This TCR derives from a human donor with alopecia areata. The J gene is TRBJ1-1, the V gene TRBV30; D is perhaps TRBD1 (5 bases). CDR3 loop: CAWRQVRGEAFF. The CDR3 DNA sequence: TGTGCCTGGAGACAGGTACGGGGTGAAGCTTTCTTT.